This T cell receptor beta chain came from a study of regulatory T cells in long-lasting Graves disease. In the study overall: Disease was considered persistent Graves' disease after over 5 years of antithyroid drugs (with positive TSH receptor antibodies). Findings and limits, study-wide: Persistent patients shared more public clonotypes (approximately 2,800) than new patients (approximately 900). Gene preferences differed: TRBV28, TRBJ1-2, TRBJ2-5 in persistent cases.

This clonotype was observed at least ten times. The antigen is unknown. Time point meaning: persistent/refractory GD, antithyroid drugs over 5 years with positive TRAb. RNA from PBMCs was the source of the TCR library. Arm-PCR of CDR3 regions and iRepertoire HTBI primers were the basis on which TCR beta libraries were built. Using its own MiXCR run on the multiplex PCR reads, TCRdb lists one record per CDR3 protein. Here the sample spans 310,000 or so distinct CDR3 sequences, roughly a fifth being singletons. Germline V CDR1 and CDR2: SGHRS, YFSETQ. CDR3 length: 14 amino acids. V shed 4 bases and J 5 bases; nucleotides not matched to a gene: 2.

This chain links TRBV5-1 with TRBJ1-5; 11 bases line up with TRBD1. The material sequenced was peripheral blood mononuclear cells (PBMCs), taken when the disease was refractory, from a patient treated with antithyroid drugs. This receptor was taken from a female donor with Graves disease. Written as DNA, the CDR3 is TGCGCCAGCAGCCGGACAGGGGGCGATCAGCCCCAGCATTTT. As protein: CASSRTGGDQPQHF.